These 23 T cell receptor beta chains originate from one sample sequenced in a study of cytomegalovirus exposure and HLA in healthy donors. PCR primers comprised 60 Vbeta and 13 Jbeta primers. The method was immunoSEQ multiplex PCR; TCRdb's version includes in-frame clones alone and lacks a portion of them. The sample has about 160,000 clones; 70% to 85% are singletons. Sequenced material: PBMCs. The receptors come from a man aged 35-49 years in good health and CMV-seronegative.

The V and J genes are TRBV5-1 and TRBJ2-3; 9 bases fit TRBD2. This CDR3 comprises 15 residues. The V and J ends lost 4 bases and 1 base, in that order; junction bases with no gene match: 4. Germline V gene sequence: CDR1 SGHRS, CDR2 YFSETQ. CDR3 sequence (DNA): TGCGCCAGCAGCCCGCGGGAGGGGGGCACAGATACGCAGTATTTT. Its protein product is CASSPREGGTDTQYF.

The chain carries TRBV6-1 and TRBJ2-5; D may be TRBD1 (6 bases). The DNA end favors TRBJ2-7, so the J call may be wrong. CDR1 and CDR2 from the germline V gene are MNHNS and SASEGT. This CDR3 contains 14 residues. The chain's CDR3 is CASTTDRNGYEQYF. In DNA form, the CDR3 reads TGTGCCAGCACTACCGACAGGAACGGCTACGAGCAGTACTTC.

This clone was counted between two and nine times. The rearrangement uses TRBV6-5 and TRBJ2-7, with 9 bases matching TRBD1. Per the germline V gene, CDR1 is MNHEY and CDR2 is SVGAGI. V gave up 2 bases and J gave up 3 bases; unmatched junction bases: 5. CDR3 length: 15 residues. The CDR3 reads CASSYGGTGFYEQYF. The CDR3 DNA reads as TGTGCCAGCAGTTACGGAGGGACAGGGTTCTACGAGCAGTACTTC.

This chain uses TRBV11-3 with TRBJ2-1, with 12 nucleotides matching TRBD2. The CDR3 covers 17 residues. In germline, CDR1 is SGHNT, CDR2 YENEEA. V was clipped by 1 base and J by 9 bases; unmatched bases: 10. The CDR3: CASSLGQLAGGPSEQFF. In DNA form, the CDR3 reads TGTGCCAGCAGCTTAGGTCAGCTAGCGGGAGGGCCAAGTGAGCAGTTCTTC.

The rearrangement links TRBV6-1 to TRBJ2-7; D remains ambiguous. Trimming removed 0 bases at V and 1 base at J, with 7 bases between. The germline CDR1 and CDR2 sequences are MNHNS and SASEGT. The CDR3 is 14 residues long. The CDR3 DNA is TGTGCCAGCAGTGAAGCCGACAATTCCTACGAGCAGTACTTC. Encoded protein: CASSEADNSYEQYF.

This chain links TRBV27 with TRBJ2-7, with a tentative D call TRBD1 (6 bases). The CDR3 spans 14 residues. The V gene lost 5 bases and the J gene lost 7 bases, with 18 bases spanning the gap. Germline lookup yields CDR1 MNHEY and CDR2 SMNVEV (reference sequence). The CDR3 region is CASSPGAGTREQYF. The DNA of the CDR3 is TGTGCCAGCAGTCCCGGCGCAGGGACACGGGAGCAGTACTTC.

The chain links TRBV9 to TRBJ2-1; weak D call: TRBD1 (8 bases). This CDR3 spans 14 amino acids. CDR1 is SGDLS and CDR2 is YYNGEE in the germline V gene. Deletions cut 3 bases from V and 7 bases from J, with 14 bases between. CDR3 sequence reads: CASSADREGNEQFF. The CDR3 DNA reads TGTGCCAGCAGCGCGGACAGGGAGGGGAATGAGCAGTTCTTC.

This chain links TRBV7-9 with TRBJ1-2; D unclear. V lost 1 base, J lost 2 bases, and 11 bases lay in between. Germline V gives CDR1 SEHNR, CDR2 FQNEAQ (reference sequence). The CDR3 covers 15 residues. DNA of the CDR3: TGTGCCAGCAGCTTAGGCGCAGGTGACAACTATGGCTACACCTTC. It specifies CASSLGAGDNYGYTF.

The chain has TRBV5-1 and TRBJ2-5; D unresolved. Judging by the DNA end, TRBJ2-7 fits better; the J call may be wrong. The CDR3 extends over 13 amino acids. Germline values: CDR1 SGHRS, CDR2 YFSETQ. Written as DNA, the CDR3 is TGCGCCAGCAGCTTGGCTGCGTTCTACGAGCAGTACTTC. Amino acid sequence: CASSLAAFYEQYF.

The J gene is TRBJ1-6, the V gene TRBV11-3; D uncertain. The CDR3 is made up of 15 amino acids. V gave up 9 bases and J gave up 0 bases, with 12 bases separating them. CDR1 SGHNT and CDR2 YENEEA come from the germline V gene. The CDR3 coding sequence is TGTGCCAGAATTGGGGAGATCTCCTATAATTCACCCCTCCACTTT. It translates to CARIGEISYNSPLHF.

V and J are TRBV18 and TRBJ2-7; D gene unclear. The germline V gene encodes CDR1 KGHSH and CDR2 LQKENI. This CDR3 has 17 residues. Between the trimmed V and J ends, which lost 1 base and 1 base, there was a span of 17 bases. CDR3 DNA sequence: TGTGCCAGCTCACCACTCGGAGTAGGTAACCCATCCTACGAGCAGTACTTC. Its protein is CASSPLGVGNPSYEQYF.

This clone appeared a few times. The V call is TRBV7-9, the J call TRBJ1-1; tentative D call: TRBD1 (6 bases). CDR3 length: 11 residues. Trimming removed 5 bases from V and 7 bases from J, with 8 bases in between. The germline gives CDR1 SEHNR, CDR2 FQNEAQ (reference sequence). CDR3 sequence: CASSLTGEAFF. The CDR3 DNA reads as TGTGCCAGCAGCCTGACAGGTGAAGCTTTCTTT.

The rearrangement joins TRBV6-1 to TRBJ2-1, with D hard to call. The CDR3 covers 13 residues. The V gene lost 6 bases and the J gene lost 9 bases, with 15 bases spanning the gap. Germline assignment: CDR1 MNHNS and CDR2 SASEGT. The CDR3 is CASSIYLSSEQFF. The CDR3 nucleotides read TGTGCCAGCAGCATTTACTTGAGTAGTGAGCAGTTCTTC.

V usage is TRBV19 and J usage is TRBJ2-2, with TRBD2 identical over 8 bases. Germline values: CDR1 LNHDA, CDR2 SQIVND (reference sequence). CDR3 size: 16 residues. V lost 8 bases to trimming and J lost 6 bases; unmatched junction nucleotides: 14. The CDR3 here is CASCRVLGGGAGELFF. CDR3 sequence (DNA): TGTGCCAGTTGCCGGGTACTCGGGGGGGGAGCCGGGGAGCTGTTTTTT. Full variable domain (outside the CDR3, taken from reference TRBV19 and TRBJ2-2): DGGITQSPKYLFRKEGQNVTLSCEQNLNHDAMYWYRQDPGQGLRLIYYSQIVNDFQKGDIAEGYSVSREKKESFPLTVTSAQKNPTAFYLCASCRVLGGGAGELFFGEGSRLTVL.

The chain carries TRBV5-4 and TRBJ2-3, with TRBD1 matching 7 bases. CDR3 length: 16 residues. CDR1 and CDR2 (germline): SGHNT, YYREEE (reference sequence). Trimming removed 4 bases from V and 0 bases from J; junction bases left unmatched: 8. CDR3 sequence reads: CASSQGGGLSTDTQYF. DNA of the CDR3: TGTGCCAGCAGCCAAGGGGGCGGCCTAAGCACAGATACGCAGTATTTT. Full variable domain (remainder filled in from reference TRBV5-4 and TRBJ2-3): ETGVTQSPTHLIKTRGQQVTLRCSSQSGHNTVSWYQQALGQGPQFIFQYYREEENGRGNFPPRFSGLQFPNYSSELNVNALELDDSALYLCASSQGGGLSTDTQYFGPGTRLTVL.

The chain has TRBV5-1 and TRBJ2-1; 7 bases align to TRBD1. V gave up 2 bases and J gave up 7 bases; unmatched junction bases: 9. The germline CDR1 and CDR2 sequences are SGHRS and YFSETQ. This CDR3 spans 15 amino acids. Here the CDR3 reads CASSFEKGARNEQFF. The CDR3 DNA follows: TGCGCCAGCAGCTTTGAGAAGGGGGCGCGGAATGAGCAGTTCTTC.

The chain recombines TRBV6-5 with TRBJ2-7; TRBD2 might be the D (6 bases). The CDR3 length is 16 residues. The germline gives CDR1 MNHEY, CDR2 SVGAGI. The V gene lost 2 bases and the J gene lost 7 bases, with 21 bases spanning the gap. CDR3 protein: CASSYGRGSRPVEQYF. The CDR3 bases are TGTGCCAGCAGTTACGGGCGGGGCAGCCGTCCCGTTGAGCAGTACTTC.

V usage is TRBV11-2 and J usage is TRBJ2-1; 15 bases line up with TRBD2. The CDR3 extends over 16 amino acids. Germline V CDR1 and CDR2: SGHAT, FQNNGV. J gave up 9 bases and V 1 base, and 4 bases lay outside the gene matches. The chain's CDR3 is CASSLAGLAGGGEQFF. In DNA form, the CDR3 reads TGTGCCAGCAGCTTAGCCGGACTAGCGGGAGGGGGTGAGCAGTTCTTC.

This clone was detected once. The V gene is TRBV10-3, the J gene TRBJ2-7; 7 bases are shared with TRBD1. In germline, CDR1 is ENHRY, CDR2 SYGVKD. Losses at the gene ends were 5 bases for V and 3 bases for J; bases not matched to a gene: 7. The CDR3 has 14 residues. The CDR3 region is CAISQGGGFYEQYF. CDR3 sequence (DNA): TGTGCCATCAGTCAAGGGGGCGGCTTCTACGAGCAGTACTTC.

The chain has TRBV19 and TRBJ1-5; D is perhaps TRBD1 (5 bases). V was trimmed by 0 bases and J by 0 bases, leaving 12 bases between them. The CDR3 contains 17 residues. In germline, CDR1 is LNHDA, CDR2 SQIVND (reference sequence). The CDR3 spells CASSIDQGIYSNQPQHF. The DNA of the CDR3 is TGTGCCAGTAGTATAGATCAGGGAATTTATAGCAATCAGCCCCAGCATTTT.

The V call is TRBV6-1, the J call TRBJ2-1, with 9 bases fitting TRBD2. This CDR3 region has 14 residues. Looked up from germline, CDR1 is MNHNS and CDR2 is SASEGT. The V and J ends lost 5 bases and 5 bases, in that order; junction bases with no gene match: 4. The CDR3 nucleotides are TGTGCCAGCAGTAAACCTAGCGGGAACAATGAGCAGTTCTTC. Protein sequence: CASSKPSGNNEQFF.

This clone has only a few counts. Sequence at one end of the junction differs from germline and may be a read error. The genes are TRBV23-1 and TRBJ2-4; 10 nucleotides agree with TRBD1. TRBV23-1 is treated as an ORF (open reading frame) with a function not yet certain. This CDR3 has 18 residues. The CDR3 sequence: CASSHPGTGVLAKNSQYF. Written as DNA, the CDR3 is TGCGCCAGCAGTCACCCCGGGACAGGGGTCCTAGCCAAAAACAGTCAGTACTTC.

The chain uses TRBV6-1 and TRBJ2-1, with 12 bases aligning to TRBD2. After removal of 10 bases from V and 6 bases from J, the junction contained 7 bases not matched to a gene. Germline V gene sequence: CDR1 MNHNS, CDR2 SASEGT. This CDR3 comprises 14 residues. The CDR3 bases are TGTGCCACCCTTCTAGCGGGAGGGGTCAATGAGCAGTTCTTC. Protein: CATLLAGGVNEQFF.